The following is a T cell receptor (beta chain) sequence with its context. This clone appeared once. The antigen it recognizes is unknown. Within one base of it there is no much larger clone, and no base qualities were kept. To be included, a participant needed at least one PBMC sample from before ART initiation plus at least two post-ART samples. All participants with HIV were treated in the United States of America. Cryopreserved samples of about 1-11 million PBMC were thawed and washed before DNA extraction. At the time of the earliest PBMC sample, participants with HIV were aged between roughly 20 and 55 years. PBMC samples were contributed by each participant from 1-4 timepoints before ART initiation and 2-8 timepoints after ART initiation, with a median of 7 samples. Serial HIV viral load, CD4+ T-cell count, ART history and demographic data were obtained for every participant. Genomic DNA was extracted from unsorted PBMC with a Qiagen kit on a QIAcube, with processing performed in batches of 12 samples.

The immunoSEQ hsTCRB v3.0 assay was used at survey level resolution to sequence the TRB variable region. The targeted TRB sequencing depth was roughly 35,000-50,000 T-cell genomes per sample. Pooled TRB libraries were sequenced on an Illumina MiSeq with a v3 150-cycle kit. In the paper's pipeline: Repertoire analysis was run in R within a reproducible Nextflow workflow that covered QC, data transformation and analysis. Custom analyses were implemented in LymphoSeq2, an R package for AIRR-Seq data exploration. Several samples that yielded fewer than 5000 total TRB sequences were excluded, so that 188 HIV repertoires were analyzed. Among the 180 to 200 HIV repertoires that were kept, around 60 were collected before ART initiation and roughly 130 were collected after ART initiation. Each repertoire was downsampled to 5000 TRB nucleotide sequences, and summary statistics were averaged across 100 downsampling iterations. Only TRB sequences with CDR3 regions of at least seven amino acids were retained for analysis. Diversity was assessed using a clonality score derived from Shannon entropy and using the Gini coefficient. In the repertoire networks, any two of the top 5000 CDR3 amino acid sequences were linked whenever the two sequences differed by an edit distance of one. GLIPH2 predicted antigen specificity groups and MHC restriction for TRB CDR3 amino acid sequences. To flag known CMV, EBV, HIV or tissue antigen associations, CDR3 amino acid sequences were matched against VDJdb and McPAS-TCR. Pre-ART, post-ART and control groups were compared with Wilcoxon signed-rank tests and Holm-Bonferroni correction. Held by TCRdb, this immuneACCESS table contains in-frame sequences only and omits some clones. Under half of the omission traces to an unresolved V gene where checked; the cause of the rest is unknown. The DNA was the basis for D and trimming; V, J and clone size are from that table. This sample comprises some 13,000 clones, roughly 80% of them detected only once. Around 13% of the sample belongs to the ten largest clones.

The CDR3 goes from the cysteine to the phenylalanine over 16 residues. Here the CDR3 DNA is all that survives: 48 bases in frame from base 1. CDR1 and CDR2, looked up from the germline V gene, are SGHVS and FQNEAQ. Relative to germline, V is 6 bases shorter and J is 2 bases shorter, with 18 bases between their ends. This entry is derived from a study of long-term antiretroviral therapy in people with HIV (dated by TCRdb to 2021 to 2024). General notes on the study: The earliest samples were collected about a decade before the 2015 WHO recommendation for immediate ART, when ART was typically delayed until CD4 counts fell. Test extractions of a monoclonal T-cell line alongside 33 polyclonal samples showed no cross-contamination during QIAcube processing. From 30 adults with confirmed HIV infection, the cohort provided over 150 cryopreserved PBMC samples, gathered serially across a mean of around six years (range 1-12). A retrospective serial study tested whether ART initiation and durable HIV suppression were associated with changes in peripheral blood TRB repertoire composition and diversity. About 35% of the 30 participants with HIV were female. The study at large found these results: No data were available on ART adherence, viral resistance or therapy changes, limiting inferences about post-ART repertoire changes. At every time point, the repertoire was dominated by expanded TRB clones first identified before ART initiation, although this dominance fluctuated and, in many PLHIV, declined after ART. Because cell numbers in pre-ART samples were limited, unsorted PBMC were profiled instead of sorted CD4+ and CD8+ T cells. Samples dated from 2004 to 2017, and the ART regimens used may be less effective than current ones. CDR3 length ranges in HIV repertoires were narrower than in controls, and network structure suggested an antigen-experienced repertoire with only a slight naive shift after ART. Limited PBMC availability meant only the TCR beta chain was sequenced, without alpha chain pairing. Starting ART was linked to a significant rise in TRB diversity, yet even with long-term ART the diversity remained significantly lower than in transplant donor controls.

This TCR was recovered from a man aged 40-55 years with HIV. The sequencing here drew on unsorted PBMCs, taken 3.2 years before starting antiretroviral therapy. The chain was built from TRBV7-8 and TRBJ2-3; TRBD2 is perhaps the D gene, given 7 matching bases. The nucleotide sequence reads TGTGCCAGCAGAACCTGGGGGGGGGCGGACACAGATACGCAGTATTTT. This translates into CASRTWGGADTDTQYF.